The rows below give T cell receptor beta chains drawn from one sample of a study of Ad26.COV2.S vaccination and SARS-CoV-2 variants. The protocol was immunoSEQ multiplex PCR, while the TCRdb copy is restricted to in-frame clones and leaves out a portion. The sample carries roughly 380,000 clones, around 89% recorded once. The sequenced sample was peripheral blood, obtained in a trial of Ad26.COV2.S vaccine versus placebo. These receptors were obtained from a person between 18 and 60 years old who received the Ad26.COV2.S COVID-19 vaccine or a placebo. Both conserved end residues are part of each CDR3. The D gene is left open where the match is weak. A row's size may be missing; if present it is once, few, many or a size class.

TRBV15	.	TRBJ2-4	.	CATSREGGLAKNIQYF	TGTGCCACCAGCAGAGAGGGGGGACTGGCCAAAAACATTCAGTACTTC
TRBV16	.	TRBJ1-5	.	CASSQSGASGQPQHF	TGTGCCAGCAGCCAATCGGGGGCCTCGGGTCAGCCCCAGCATTTT
TRBV4-1	.	TRBJ2-2	.	CASSMTTGGANTGELFF	TGCGCCAGCAGCATGACCACCGGGGGTGCGAACACCGGGGAGCTGTTTTTT
TRBV28	.	TRBJ2-3	.	CASSFGVPTDTQYF	TGTGCCAGCAGTTTCGGGGTTCCCACAGATACGCAGTATTTT
TRBV2	.	TRBJ2-5	TRBD2	CASSERSGGARETQYF	TGTGCCAGCAGTGAAAGGAGCGGGGGGGCCCGGGAGACCCAGTACTTC
TRBV10-1	.	TRBJ1-2	TRBD1	CASTTTGARGGYGYTF	TGCGCCAGCACGACGACAGGGGCTCGGGGGGGCTATGGCTACACCTTC
TRBV11-1	.	TRBJ2-7	.	CASSRLGMAYEQYF	TGTGCCAGCAGCCGATTAGGTATGGCCTACGAGCAGTACTTC
TRBV30	.	TRBJ1-5	.	CAWGNVGQPQHF	TGTGCCTGGGGCAACGTAGGACAGCCCCAGCATTTT
TRBV4-1	.	TRBJ1-2	.	CASSRSAGDYGYTF	TGCGCCAGCAGCCGATCGGCAGGGGACTATGGCTACACCTTC
TRBV7-2	.	TRBJ1-2	TRBD1	CASSPGGKTWGYTF	TGTGCCAGCAGCCCAGGGGGAAAAACGTGGGGCTACACCTTC
TRBV4-2	.	TRBJ2-2	TRBD2	CASSQDWSGGASGELFF	TGTGCCAGCAGCCAAGATTGGAGCGGGGGGGCTTCCGGGGAGCTGTTTTTT
TRBV10-3	.	TRBJ2-1	TRBD1	CAISLTGTESLNEQFF	TGTGCCATCAGCTTAACAGGGACAGAAAGCTTAAATGAGCAGTTCTTC
TRBV11-2	.	TRBJ2-1	TRBD1	CASSRDRGLYNEQFF	TGTGCCAGCAGCCGAGACAGGGGGCTCTACAATGAGCAGTTCTTC
TRBV5-4	.	TRBJ2-3	TRBD1	CASSRTAGGTGFADTQYF	TGTGCCAGCAGCCGGACCGCAGGGGGGACAGGGTTCGCAGATACGCAGTATTTT
TRBV28	.	TRBJ1-5	.	CASREYNQPQHF	TGTGCCAGCAGGGAGTACAATCAGCCCCAGCATTTT
TRBV4-3	few	TRBJ2-1	.	CASSGTVGEWDFLDEQFF	TGCGCCAGCAGCGGCACGGTGGGGGAGTGGGACTTCCTTGACGAGCAGTTCTTC
TRBV7-9	.	TRBJ2-3	.	CASSLALGLAGLDTQYF	TGTGCCAGCAGCTTAGCTTTAGGGCTAGCCGGATTAGATACGCAGTATTTT
TRBV30	once	TRBJ1-1	.	CAWSAAIEAFF	TGTGCCTGGAGTGCGGCCATTGAAGCTTTCTTT
TRBV27	.	TRBJ1-6	.	CASSFLGSPLHF	TGTGCCAGCAGTTTTTTGGGTTCACCCCTCCACTTT
TRBV28	few	TRBJ1-5	.	CASSRTVNQPQHF	TGTGCCAGCAGTCGGACAGTCAATCAGCCCCAGCATTTT
TRBV3-1/TRBV3-2	once	TRBJ1-1	TRBD1	CASSQVGQPNTEAFF	TGTGCCAGCAGCCAAGTGGGACAGCCGAACACTGAAGCTTTCTTT
TRBV6-5	.	TRBJ2-2	.	CASSPERVSGELFF	TGTGCCAGCAGTCCCGAAAGGGTGTCGGGGGAGCTGTTTTTT
TRBV29-1	.	TRBJ2-7	TRBD1	CSVEGPTGQGKKYF	TGCAGCGTTGAAGGCCCAACGGGACAGGGAAAAAAGTACTTC
TRBV19	.	TRBJ1-6	.	CASSIGRQLLRDAPLHF	TGTGCCAGTAGTATAGGGCGGCAGCTCCTTCGTGATGCACCCCTCCACTTT
TRBV30	.	TRBJ2-2	TRBD1	CAWAPGGTGGAGELFF	TGTGCCTGGGCGCCAGGAGGGACAGGGGGGGCCGGGGAGCTGTTTTTT
TRBV29-1	.	TRBJ2-5	.	CSVRESGGETQYF	TGCAGCGTTCGTGAATCTGGGGGAGAGACCCAGTACTTC
TRBV2	.	TRBJ2-2	TRBD2	CASSRTSGTNTGELFF	TGTGCCAGCAGCAGGACTAGCGGTACGAACACCGGGGAGCTGTTTTTT
TRBV14	.	TRBJ2-3	TRBD2	CASSQIGGGDTDTQYF	TGTGCCAGCAGCCAGATCGGGGGGGGAGACACAGATACGCAGTATTTT
TRBV10-3	.	TRBJ2-5	TRBD2	CAISETSGGQETQYF	TGTGCCATCAGTGAGACTAGCGGGGGGCAAGAGACCCAGTACTTC
TRBV7-2	.	TRBJ1-2	.	CASSPGDVERGYTF	TGTGCCAGCAGCCCAGGGGACGTTGAACGTGGCTACACCTTC
TRBV5-1	.	TRBJ2-7	.	CASSLGTTGRGYEQYF	TGCGCCAGCAGCTTGGGTACGACAGGTCGGGGATACGAGCAGTACTTC
TRBV5-1	.	TRBJ2-5	.	CASSFGTNQQETQYF	TGCGCCAGCAGCTTCGGGACAAACCAACAAGAGACCCAGTACTTC
TRBV19	.	TRBJ1-4	.	CASSITRSTNEKLFF	TGTGCCAGTAGTATTACCAGGAGTACTAATGAAAAACTGTTTTTT
TRBV15	.	TRBJ2-3	TRBD2	CATSDGGGSDTQYF	TGTGCCACCAGTGATGGGGGGGGGTCCGATACGCAGTATTTT
TRBV30	.	TRBJ2-1	TRBD1	CAWGRDRGSSSYNEQFF	TGTGCCTGGGGCCGGGACAGGGGCTCCAGCTCCTACAATGAGCAGTTCTTC
TRBV18	.	TRBJ2-1	TRBD1	CASSPDRGTYNEQFF	TGTGCCAGCTCACCCGACAGGGGTACATACAATGAGCAGTTCTTC
TRBV18	.	TRBJ1-1	.	CASSPDGNTEAFF	TGTGCCAGCTCACCTGACGGAAACACTGAAGCTTTCTTT
TRBV2	.	TRBJ1-3	TRBD1	CASSATGGGNTIYF	TGTGCCAGCAGCGCGACAGGGGGTGGAAACACCATATATTTT
TRBV30	.	TRBJ1-5	.	CAWSPVRGFSNQPQHF	TGTGCCTGGAGTCCCGTTAGGGGATTTAGCAATCAGCCCCAGCATTTT
TRBV7-3	.	TRBJ2-1	TRBD1	CASSLQGAPYNEQFF	TGTGCCAGCAGCTTACAGGGGGCCCCCTACAATGAGCAGTTCTTC
TRBV7-9	.	TRBJ2-5	TRBD2	CASSLGATSGGKQETQYF	TGTGCCAGCAGCTTAGGTGCCACTAGCGGGGGCAAACAAGAGACCCAGTACTTC
TRBV7-6	.	TRBJ2-3	TRBD2	CASTRTSDTDTQYF	TGTGCCAGCACCCGGACTAGTGACACAGATACGCAGTATTTT
TRBV7-9	few	TRBJ1-4	.	CASSLAPSRQFNEKLFF	TGTGCCAGCAGCTTAGCTCCGTCTAGACAGTTTAATGAAAAACTGTTTTTT
TRBV19	.	TRBJ2-7	.	CASSMEVTYEQHF	TGTGCCAGTAGTATGGAGGTCACCTACGAGCAGCACTTC
TRBV7-9	few	TRBJ2-7	TRBD1	CASSLGVKGTGTYEQYF	TGTGCCAGCAGCTTAGGGGTAAAAGGGACAGGGACATACGAGCAGTACTTC
TRBV12-2	.	TRBJ1-6	.	CASRPGGDRDSPLHF	TGTGCAAGTCGCCCAGGGGGGGACAGGGACTCACCCCTCCACTTT
TRBV21-1	.	TRBJ2-1	.	CASSKGPGSLYNEQFF	TGTGCCAGCAGCAAAGGTCCAGGGTCCCTCTACAATGAGCAGTTCTTC
TRBV4-1	.	TRBJ2-7	.	CASSPRAGSSYEQYF	TGCGCCAGCAGCCCGAGGGCGGGGAGCTCCTACGAGCAGTACTTC
TRBV19	.	TRBJ1-4	TRBD1	CASSARQGTNEKLFF	TGTGCCAGTAGTGCCCGACAGGGAACTAATGAAAAACTGTTTTTT
TRBV19	.	TRBJ2-3	TRBD1	CASSPGQGQTDTQYF	TGTGCCAGTAGTCCAGGACAGGGGCAAACAGATACGCAGTATTTT
TRBV6-2/TRBV6-3	.	TRBJ2-1	.	CASSYSGTLFNEQFF	TGTGCCAGCAGTTACTCCGGGACACTGTTCAATGAGCAGTTCTTC
TRBV19	.	TRBJ1-4	.	CASSIQGTNEKLFF	TGTGCCAGTAGTATTCAGGGGACTAATGAAAAACTGTTTTTT
TRBV6-1	.	TRBJ2-3	.	CASSEGVGGGADTQYF	TGTGCCAGCAGTGAAGGGGTTGGAGGGGGTGCAGATACGCAGTATTTT